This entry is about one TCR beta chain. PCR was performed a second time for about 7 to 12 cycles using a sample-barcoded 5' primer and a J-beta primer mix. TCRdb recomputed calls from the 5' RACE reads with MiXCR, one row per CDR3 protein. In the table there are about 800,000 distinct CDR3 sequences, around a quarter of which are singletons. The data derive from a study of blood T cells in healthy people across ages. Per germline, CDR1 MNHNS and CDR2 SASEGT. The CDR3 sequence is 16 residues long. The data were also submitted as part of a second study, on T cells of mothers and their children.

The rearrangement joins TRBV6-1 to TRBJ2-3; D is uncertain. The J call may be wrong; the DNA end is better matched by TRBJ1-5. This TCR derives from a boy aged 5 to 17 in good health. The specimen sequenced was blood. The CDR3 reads CASSFGLAGDSDTQHF. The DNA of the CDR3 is TGTGCCAGCAGCTTCGGACTAGCGGGAGATTCAGATACGCAGCATTTT.